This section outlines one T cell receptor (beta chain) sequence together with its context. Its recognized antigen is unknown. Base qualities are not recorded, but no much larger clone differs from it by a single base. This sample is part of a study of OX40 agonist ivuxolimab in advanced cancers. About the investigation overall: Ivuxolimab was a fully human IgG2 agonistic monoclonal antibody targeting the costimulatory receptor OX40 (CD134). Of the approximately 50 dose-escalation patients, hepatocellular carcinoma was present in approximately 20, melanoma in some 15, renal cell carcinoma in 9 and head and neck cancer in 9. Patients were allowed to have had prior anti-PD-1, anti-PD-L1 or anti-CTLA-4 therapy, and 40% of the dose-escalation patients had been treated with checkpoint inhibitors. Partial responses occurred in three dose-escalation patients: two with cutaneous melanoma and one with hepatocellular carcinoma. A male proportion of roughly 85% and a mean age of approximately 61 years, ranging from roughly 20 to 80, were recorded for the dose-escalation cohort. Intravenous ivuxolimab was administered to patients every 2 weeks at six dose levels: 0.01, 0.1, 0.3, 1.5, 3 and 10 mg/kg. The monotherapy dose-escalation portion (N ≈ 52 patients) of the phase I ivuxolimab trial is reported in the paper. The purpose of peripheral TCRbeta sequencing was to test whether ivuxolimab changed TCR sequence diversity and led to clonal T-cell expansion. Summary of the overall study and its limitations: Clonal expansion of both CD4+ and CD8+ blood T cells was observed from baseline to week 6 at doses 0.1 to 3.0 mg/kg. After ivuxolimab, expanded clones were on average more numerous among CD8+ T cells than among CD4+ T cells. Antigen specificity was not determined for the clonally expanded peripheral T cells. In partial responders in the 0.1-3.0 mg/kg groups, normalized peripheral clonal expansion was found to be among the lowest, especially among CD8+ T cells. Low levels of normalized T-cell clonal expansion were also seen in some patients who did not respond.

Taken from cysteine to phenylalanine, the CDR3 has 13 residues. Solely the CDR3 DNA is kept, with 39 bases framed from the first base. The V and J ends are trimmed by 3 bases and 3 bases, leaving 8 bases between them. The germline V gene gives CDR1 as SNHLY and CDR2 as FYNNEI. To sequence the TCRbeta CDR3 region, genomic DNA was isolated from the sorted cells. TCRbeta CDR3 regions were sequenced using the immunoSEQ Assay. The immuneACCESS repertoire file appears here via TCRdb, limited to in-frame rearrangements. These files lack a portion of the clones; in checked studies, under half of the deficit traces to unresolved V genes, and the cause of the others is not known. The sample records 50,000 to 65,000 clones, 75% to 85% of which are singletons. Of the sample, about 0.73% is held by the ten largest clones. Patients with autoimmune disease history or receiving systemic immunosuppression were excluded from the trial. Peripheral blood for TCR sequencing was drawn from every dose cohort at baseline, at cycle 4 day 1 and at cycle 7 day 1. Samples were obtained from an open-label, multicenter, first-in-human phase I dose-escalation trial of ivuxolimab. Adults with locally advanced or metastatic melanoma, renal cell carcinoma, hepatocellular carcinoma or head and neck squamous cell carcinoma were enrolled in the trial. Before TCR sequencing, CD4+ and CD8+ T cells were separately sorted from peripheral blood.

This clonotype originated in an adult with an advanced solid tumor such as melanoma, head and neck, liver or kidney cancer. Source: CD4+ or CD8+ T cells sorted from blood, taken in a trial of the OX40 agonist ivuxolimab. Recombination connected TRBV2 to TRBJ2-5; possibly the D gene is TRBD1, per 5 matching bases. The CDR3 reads CASSDSGKETQYF. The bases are TGTGCCAGCAGTGATTCAGGGAAAGAGACCCAGTACTTC.